This T cell receptor beta chain appears in the sequencing data of a study of human T cells and chemical hapten exposure. Study-wide background: A patient group, mainly female, showed alopecia areata, totalis or universalis. TCR yield per sample varied, mainly due to pooled library volumes. Study-level findings and limits: Controls had significantly fewer large CDR3 similarity clusters than were formed by expanded TCRs.

V lost 5 bases, J lost 5 bases, and 15 bases lay in between. CDR1 and CDR2 (germline): SGHVS, FQNEAQ. The CDR3 consists of 14 residues. TCRdb itself ran the RACE reads through MiXCR, one entry per CDR3 protein. Of some 330,000 distinct CDR3 sequences in the sample, approximately 5.8% were seen once. Regarding this clonotype: The antigen is unknown.

Time point given: pre-sensitization, week 0. Treatment described: therapeutic diphenylcyclopropenone sensitization with weekly scalp DPC. This receptor was identified in a woman under 30 with alopecia areata. Some clones in this sample may be carry-over from other donors' samples. Sequencing used whole blood, obtained in connection with sensitization to the hapten diphenylcyclopropenone (DPC). This sequence joins TRBV7-8 and TRBJ1-1; no clear D gene. The CDR3 reads CASSPNRVRTEAFF. The CDR3 bases are TGTGCCAGCAGCCCTAACCGGGTCCGGACTGAAGCTTTCTTT.